This T cell receptor (beta chain) came from a study of T-cell memory formation after mild COVID-19. Study in general: TCR clusters showed largely donor specificity.

Study results and limitations: Detection of some responders pre-infection suggested pre-existing cross-reactive memory T cells participated.

5'RACE primed at constant segments yielded TCR alpha and TCR beta cDNA libraries bearing sample barcodes and UMIs. TCRdb used MiXCR to reprocess the 5' RACE reads, holding one entry per CDR3 protein. This table holds approximately 270,000 distinct CDR3 sequences, 16% found once. With regard to this clonotype: The antigen is unknown.

Germline loops: CDR1 SGHTA, CDR2 FQGNSA. The CDR3 sequence is 16 residues long. Trimming took off 4 bases at V and 2 bases at J, with 15 bases between the two ends. The receptor was derived from a young man who had mild COVID-19 (a few samples of this study predate the infection). Cell type and time point are not known. The sample consisted of PBMCs or a T cell subset sorted from them (not recorded which). J is TRBJ2-1 and V is TRBV7-2, with a tentative D call TRBD2 (5 bases). As DNA, the CDR3 is TGTGCCAGCAGCTCCGGACTGTCACGGACCTACAATGAGCAGTTCTTC. This translates into CASSSGLSRTYNEQFF.